The 7 T cell receptor beta chains in this list originate from one sample, sequenced in a study of regulatory T cells in long-lasting Graves disease. Time point described: newly diagnosed GD, antithyroid drugs for less than 3 months. PBMC RNA served as the TCR library source. Assembly of TCR beta libraries relied on iRepertoire HTBI primers together with Arm-PCR of CDR3 regions. TCRdb re-analysed the multiplex PCR reads in MiXCR, keeping a single row per CDR3 protein. Of roughly 420,000 distinct CDR3 sequences listed, less than 20% are singletons. These data were also reused for a study on T cells in Graves' hyperthyroidism and ophthalmopathy.

Material: peripheral blood mononuclear cells (PBMCs), obtained at new diagnosis, from a patient treated with antithyroid drugs. The receptors come from a woman between 25 and 40 years old with Graves disease.

Turning to this clonotype: A much more abundant neighbour one base away suggests this may be a read error. This chain joins TRBV20-1 and TRBJ2-7; D remains ambiguous. CDR3 length: 11 residues. V was shortened by 5 bases and J by 3 bases, with 8 bases between the two germline ends. Germline V gene lookup returns CDR1 DFQATT and CDR2 SNEGSKA (reference sequence). This CDR3 reads CSAPRVYEQYF. In DNA, the CDR3 is TGCAGTGCTCCTCGAGTCTACGAGCAGTACTTC.

This clonotype appeared a few times. The chain has TRBV18 and TRBJ2-2, with 9 bases lining up with TRBD1. CDR1 and CDR2 (germline): KGHSH, LQKENI. Unmatched junction bases numbered 6, after V lost 3 bases and J lost 4 bases. The length of the CDR3 is 16 residues. CDR3 region: CASSPQQGASTGELFF. CDR3 DNA sequence: TGTGCCAGCTCACCTCAACAGGGGGCGAGCACCGGGGAGCTGTTTTTT.

There are many counts of this clonotype. The rearrangement uses TRBV6-2 or TRBV6-3 and TRBJ2-5; tentatively, D is TRBD2 (5 bases). The CDR3 is made up of 14 amino acids. CDR1 is MNHEY and CDR2 is SVGEGT in the germline V gene. Trimming left V 5 bases short and J 1 base short, with 11 bases between. CDR3 sequence: CASSPYEGQETQYF. The CDR3 region has the DNA TGTGCCAGCAGTCCCTACGAGGGCCAAGAGACCCAGTACTTC.

This clonotype was observed many times. The chain recombines TRBV15 with TRBJ1-2; D ambiguous. The germline V and J ends were trimmed by 4 bases and 2 bases, with 2 bases remaining between them. Germline CDR1 reads LNHNV; CDR2 reads YYDKDF (reference sequence). The CDR3 loop spans 11 amino acids. CDR3 sequence: CATSTNYGYTF. CDR3 nucleotide sequence: TGTGCCACCAGCACCAACTATGGCTACACCTTC.

V is TRBV20-1 and J is TRBJ2-2, with D perhaps given as TRBD1 or TRBD2 (5 bases each). Trimming cost V 6 bases and J 0 bases, with 11 bases left between them. This CDR3 comprises 14 residues. The germline V gene has CDR1 DFQATT and CDR2 SNEGSKA (reference sequence). CDR3 sequence (DNA): TGCAGTGCCCCCGGGACGGCGAACACCGGGGAGCTGTTTTTT. As protein: CSAPGTANTGELFF.

The chain couples TRBV5-1 to TRBJ2-7; either TRBD1 or TRBD2 may supply D (5 bases each). V lost 5 bases and J 2 bases, leaving 14 bases between the germline ends. This CDR3 has 14 amino acids. Germline CDR1 is SGHRS and CDR2 is YFSETQ. The chain's CDR3 is CASRNRDGAYEQYF. The CDR3 nucleotides are TGCGCCAGCAGAAACCGGGACGGAGCCTACGAGCAGTACTTC.

This clonotype was seen only once. The chain has TRBV11-3 and TRBJ2-7; 9 bases match TRBD2. V gave up 3 bases and J gave up 0 bases; unmatched junction bases: 6. Germline CDR1 is SGHNT and CDR2 is YENEEA. The CDR3 length is 16 residues. CDR3 protein: CASSLGAGGVSYEQYF. CDR3 nucleotide sequence: TGTGCCAGCAGCTTGGGAGCGGGAGGCGTCTCCTACGAGCAGTACTTC.